Shown below are 28 T cell receptor beta chains from a single sample sequenced in a study of T cell repertoires in cytomegalovirus infection (dated by TCRdb to between 2018 and 2020). In light of the paper, this sample's treatment or condition label describes: in vitro stimulation with specific CMV peptide epitopes to enrich CMV-specific T cells. These receptors are not linked to any known antigen. TCRdb names Illumina HiSeq 1500 as the instrument used. Clones were called with MiXCR by TCRdb after fastp trimmed the public reads at Q25, and only in-frame beta chains were retained. Each CDR3 protein gets just one entry, which takes the most common genes and DNA from the rows behind it. Recorded for this sample are about 700,000 distinct CDR3 sequences; roughly 30% of them occurred a single time. The top ten constitute about 20% of the sample. Sequencing used cultured PBMCs, obtained from culture after CMV antigen stimulation. These TCRs come from a human donor in good health (CMV status not recorded). Some clones in this sample may be carry-over from other donors' samples.

This rearrangement joins TRBV29-1 to TRBJ2-5, with D unresolved. V lost 1 base and J 6 bases, leaving 12 bases between the germline ends. The CDR3 spans 13 residues. CDR1 is SQVTM, CDR2 ANQGSEA, per germline. The CDR3 nucleotides read TGCAGCGTTGAAGGTGGAGTTCTCCAGACCCAGTACTTC. This sequence encodes CSVEGGVLQTQYF.

This clonotype was detected many times. The chain couples TRBV7-8 to TRBJ2-7, with 7 bases fitting TRBD2. The CDR3 totals 13 residues. The germline CDR1 and CDR2 sequences are SGHVS and FQNEAQ. Trimming removed 1 base from V and 7 bases from J; junction bases left unmatched: 4. CDR3 sequence reads: CASSLVREREQYF. CDR3 nucleotides: TGTGCCAGCAGCTTAGTGCGGGAGCGGGAGCAGTACTTC.

The rearrangement joins TRBV28 to TRBJ1-1; 9 positions agree with TRBD1. The CDR3 consists of 12 residues. After removal of 5 bases from V and 11 bases from J, the junction contained 6 bases not matched to a gene. CDR1 is MDHEN and CDR2 is SYDVKM in the germline V gene. CDR3 DNA sequence: TGTGCCAGCAGTATAGGGACAGGGACGGCTTTCTTT. It encodes CASSIGTGTAFF.

The chain employs TRBV2 and TRBJ2-5; 12 bases are shared with TRBD2. With 5 bases clipped from V and 5 bases from J, the junction kept 9 bases outside the gene matches. CDR1 and CDR2 from the germline V gene are SNHLY and FYNNEI. The CDR3 length is 16 residues. Here the CDR3 reads CASSSLAGGPLETQYF. The CDR3 DNA sequence: TGTGCCAGCAGTTCCCTAGCGGGGGGGCCTTTGGAGACCCAGTACTTC.

The rearrangement joins TRBV28 to TRBJ2-3; tentatively, D is TRBD2 (6 bases). Between the trimmed V and J ends, which lost 4 bases and 2 bases, there was a span of 13 bases. The length of the CDR3 is 15 residues. Per the germline V gene, CDR1 is MDHEN and CDR2 is SYDVKM. CDR3 protein: CASSSPSALTDTQYF. The CDR3 DNA sequence: TGTGCCAGCAGTTCTCCTAGCGCTCTCACAGATACGCAGTATTTT.

The chain combines TRBV7-2 with TRBJ2-3; maybe TRBD1 (6 bases). V lost 5 bases and J lost 6, with 15 bases in between. Germline loops: CDR1 SGHTA, CDR2 FQGNSA. The CDR3 runs to 14 residues. CDR3 amino acids: CASSPSLRGDTQYF. The CDR3 DNA reads TGTGCCAGCAGCCCTTCCTTAAGGGGGGATACGCAGTATTTT.

This clonotype has more than one count but fewer than ten. This rearrangement joins TRBV11-2 to TRBJ1-1, with 7 bases that match TRBD1. CDR1 SGHAT and CDR2 FQNNGV come from the germline V gene. CDR3 length: 14 amino acids. The V segment lost 5 bases and the J segment 10 bases; nucleotides outside the gene matches: 13. The CDR3 region has the DNA TGTGCCAGCAGCCCGGGCCAGGACAGGTCGGGAGCTTTCTTT. Amino acid sequence: CASSPGQDRSGAFF.

This clonotype was seen more than once but under ten times. The chain combines TRBV20-1 with TRBJ2-3, with D possibly matching TRBD2 (6 bases). V lost 5 bases and J lost 2, with 11 bases in between. This CDR3 region has 13 residues. Germline V gene lookup returns CDR1 DFQATT and CDR2 SNEGSKA (reference sequence). CDR3 in DNA: TGCAGTGCTGGCGAGCGGGTCACAGATACGCAGTATTTT. Its translation: CSAGERVTDTQYF.

The sample holds a few counts of this clonotype. The chain has TRBV5-1 and TRBJ1-2, with D possibly matching TRBD1 (6 bases). Germline CDR1 and CDR2: SGHRS and YFSETQ. The CDR3 is 16 amino acids. The V and J ends lost 2 bases and 3 bases respectively, with 17 bases between them. CDR3: CASSFGGSGAYYGYTF. The CDR3 nucleotides read TGCGCCAGCAGCTTTGGGGGCTCGGGGGCTTACTATGGCTACACCTTC. Full variable domain (rest looked up from reference TRBV5-1 and TRBJ1-2): KAGVTQTPRYLIKTRGQQVTLSCSPISGHRSVSWYQQTPGQGLQFLFEYFSETQRNKGNFPGRFSGRQFSNSRSEMNVSTLELGDSALYLCASSFGGSGAYYGYTFGSGTRLTVV.

The V call is TRBV30, the J call TRBJ2-1; D ambiguous. V dropped 4 bases and J dropped 1 base, with 5 bases sitting between them. The CDR3 contains 12 residues. The germline V gene has CDR1 GTSNPN and CDR2 SVGIG (reference sequence). The CDR3 sequence: CAWTTSYNEQFF. CDR3 nucleotides: TGTGCCTGGACCACTTCCTACAATGAGCAGTTCTTC.

In this sample, this clonotype turned up once. The chain carries TRBV20-1 and TRBJ1-2; a possible D gene is TRBD1 (5 bases). The germline gives CDR1 DFQATT, CDR2 SNEGSKA (reference sequence). The length of the CDR3 is 14 residues. Trimming took 1 base from V and 8 from J, leaving 17 bases between them. The CDR3 spells CSARALRGGEGYTF. Written as DNA, the CDR3 is TGCAGTGCTAGAGCCCTAAGGGGAGGGGAAGGCTACACCTTC.

This clonotype occurred many times. This sequence joins TRBV7-2 and TRBJ1-4; 8 bases align to TRBD1. With V trimmed by 4 bases and J by 4 bases, 2 bases remained unmatched. Germline V gene lookup returns CDR1 SGHTA and CDR2 FQGNSA. The CDR3 runs 14 residues. The CDR3 coding sequence is TGTGCCAGCAGCTCCGACAGGGGTAATGAAAAACTGTTTTTT. This gives the protein CASSSDRGNEKLFF.

This clonotype was observed a few times. The chain has TRBV2 and TRBJ2-1; TRBD2 aligns across 7 bases. CDR1 is SNHLY, CDR2 FYNNEI, per germline. The CDR3 has 11 residues. V shed 7 bases and J 14 bases; nucleotides not matched to a gene: 8. The CDR3 loop reads CASKVSGREFF. CDR3 bases: TGTGCCAGCAAAGTGAGTGGGAGGGAGTTCTTC.

This clonotype was counted between two and nine times. This rearrangement joins TRBV7-2 to TRBJ2-1, with TRBD1 matching over 10 bases. V lost 4 bases and J lost 9; bases outside the gene matches: 6. Germline loops: CDR1 SGHTA, CDR2 FQGNSA. The CDR3 sequence is 14 residues long. The CDR3 here is CASSSRQGAGEQFF. CDR3 DNA sequence: TGTGCCAGCAGCTCACGACAGGGGGCTGGTGAGCAGTTCTTC. Looking up the rest from reference TRBV7-2 and TRBJ2-1 gives the full variable domain: GAGVSQSPSNKVTEKGKDVELRCDPISGHTALYWYRQSLGQGLEFLIYFQGNSAPDKSGLPSDRFSAERTGGSVSTLTIQRTQQEDSAVYLCASSSRQGAGEQFFGPGTRLTVL.

This clonotype was picked up one time. This chain joins TRBV20-1 and TRBJ2-5; D is unresolved. The CDR3 length is 11 residues. Germline V gene sequence: CDR1 DFQATT, CDR2 SNEGSKA (reference sequence). As DNA, the CDR3 is TGCAGCGCCGTCTCACAAGAGACCCAGTACTTC. Its translation is CSAVSQETQYF.

The J gene is TRBJ2-1, the V gene TRBV6-5; D is uncertain. Per the germline V gene, CDR1 is MNHEY and CDR2 is SVGAGI. The CDR3 extends over 16 amino acids. With 3 bases removed from V and 5 bases from J, the gap between germline ends came to 17 bases. The CDR3, as DNA: TGTGCCAGCAGTTATATTTCCCCCGCAAGGAACAATGAGCAGTTCTTC. Amino acids: CASSYISPARNNEQFF.

This clonotype was seen only once. The chain carries TRBV19 and TRBJ2-3; D unclear. This CDR3 is 14 amino acids long. The V and J ends lost 1 base and 7 bases respectively, with 12 bases between them. Germline assignment: CDR1 LNHDA and CDR2 SQIVND (reference sequence). The CDR3: CASSIGRSAHTQYF. CDR3 bases: TGTGCCAGTAGTATAGGTAGAAGCGCGCATACGCAGTATTTT.

The chain recombines TRBV19 with TRBJ2-1; D possibly uses TRBD1 or TRBD2 (5 bases each). This CDR3 has 15 amino acids. V shed 4 bases and J shed 7 bases, with 17 bases lying between them. Germline V gene data show CDR1 as LNHDA and CDR2 as SQIVND (reference sequence). In DNA form, the CDR3 reads TGTGCCAGTAGTACAGGGACGCTCCGAAGGAATGAGCAGTTCTTC. Its protein product is CASSTGTLRRNEQFF.

This clonotype was recorded many times. The chain employs TRBV7-2 and TRBJ1-2; D uncertain. The germline V and J ends were trimmed by 2 bases and 3 bases, with 4 bases remaining between them. The germline V gene encodes CDR1 SGHTA and CDR2 FQGNSA. The CDR3 is made up of 12 amino acids. The CDR3 bases are TGTGCCAGCAGCTTACAGTACTATGGCTACACCTTC. Translated: CASSLQYYGYTF.

This clonotype was recorded a few times. V gene TRBV2 combines with J gene TRBJ2-1; D gene uncertain. Germline V gives CDR1 SNHLY, CDR2 FYNNEI. The germline V and J ends were trimmed by 5 bases and 9 bases, with 14 bases remaining between them. CDR3 size: 13 residues. This CDR3 reads CASSPGRALEQFF. The CDR3 nucleotides read TGTGCCAGCAGTCCCGGACGGGCCCTTGAGCAGTTCTTC.

The sample holds a few counts of this clonotype. This chain links TRBV7-9 with TRBJ2-3, with D perhaps matching TRBD1 (5 bases). Germline CDR1 and CDR2: SEHNR and FQNEAQ (reference sequence). This CDR3 region has 12 residues. The CDR3 DNA reads as TGTGCGGCGACAGAGATAACAGATACGCAGTATTTT. This sequence encodes CAATEITDTQYF.

V and J are TRBV12-3 or TRBV12-4 and TRBJ2-4; D is unresolved. V lost 4 bases, J lost 9 bases, and 7 bases lay in between. This CDR3 spans 11 amino acids. The CDR3: CASSSLGIQYF. CDR3 DNA sequence: TGTGCCAGCAGTTCTCTGGGCATTCAGTACTTC.

The rearrangement links TRBV11-2 to TRBJ2-5, with 13 bases identical to TRBD2. This CDR3 is 16 amino acids long. Trimming cost V 5 bases and J 6 bases; bases outside gene matches: 9. The V gene's germline CDR1 is SGHAT and CDR2 FQNNGV. CDR3 residues: CASSQSRTSGRQTQYF. Written as DNA, the CDR3 is TGTGCCAGCAGCCAAAGCCGGACTAGCGGGAGACAGACCCAGTACTTC.

This clonotype appeared a few times. The chain is built from TRBV6-1 and TRBJ1-1; tentative D call: TRBD1 (5 bases). Germline V gene data show CDR1 as MNHNS and CDR2 as SASEGT. The CDR3 sequence is 11 residues long. V lost 11 bases to trimming and J lost 7 bases, with 14 bases between them. This CDR3 reads CAGGSGLEAFF. The CDR3 DNA reads TGTGCCGGGGGATCGGGCCTTGAAGCTTTCTTT.

The chain carries TRBV19 and TRBJ2-3; TRBD2 might be the D (5 bases). CDR1 LNHDA and CDR2 SQIVND come from the germline V gene (reference sequence). This CDR3 has 14 amino acids. Trimming left V 9 bases short and J 2 bases short, with 15 bases between. In nucleotides, the CDR3 is TGTGCCAGCGACGTGGACTCTCCCACAGATACGCAGTATTTT. Residues: CASDVDSPTDTQYF.

The J gene is TRBJ1-2, the V gene TRBV2; 7 bases match TRBD1. The germline V gene encodes CDR1 SNHLY and CDR2 FYNNEI. The V gene end was trimmed by 7 bases and the J gene end by 2 bases; junction bases not matched to a gene: 4. CDR3 length: 13 residues. As DNA, the CDR3 is TGTGCCAGCAACAAAGGGGGCAACTATGGCTACACCTTC. Its protein product is CASNKGGNYGYTF.

This chain links TRBV2 with TRBJ1-5, with D hard to call. This CDR3 region has 15 residues. Trimming removed 6 bases at V and 2 bases at J, with 14 bases between. The germline CDR1 and CDR2 sequences are SNHLY and FYNNEI. The CDR3 here is CASRGSVIGNQPQHF. CDR3 nucleotide sequence: TGTGCCAGCAGAGGGTCAGTCATAGGCAATCAGCCCCAGCATTTT.

Worth noting for this clonotype: One junction end does not reproduce the germline sequence, and a read error may be involved. The chain couples TRBV4-3 to TRBJ1-1, with D unresolved. CDR1 LGHNA and CDR2 YSLEER come from the germline V gene. This CDR3 spans 13 amino acids. CDR3 in amino acids: CASSQARNTEAFF. The DNA for the CDR3 is TGTGCCAGCAGCCAGGCGAGGAACACTGAAGCTTTCTTT.